The present entry profiles one TCR beta chain with its context. Every contributor of samples was a Caucasian grown-up residing in Nashville, Tennessee. The split of CD4+ cells yielded CD45RA+ naive and CD45RA-negative memory subsets. An even split of each subset's genomic DNA across several immunoSEQ plates was performed. The sorted-subset replicate PCRs were given 150 to 250 ng DNA, which is around 29,000 T cell genomes. Sequencing was performed with immunoSEQ multiplex PCR; in TCRdb, only in-frame clones are kept and a portion is missing. In the table there are roughly 1 million clones, around 82% of which are singletons. This sample is drawn from a study of shared clonotypes between healthy human individuals. The sequence derives from a man aged 18 to 30 in good health. Some clones in this sample may be carry-over from other donors' samples. The sample consisted of memory CD4+ T cells from PBMCs. Stated subset: CD45RA-negative fraction.

CDR3 coding DNA: TGTGCCAGCAGCCAAGATCGGTTGATGGGGAACACCGGGGAGCTGTTTTTT. It translates to CASSQDRLMGNTGELFF. This sequence joins TRBV14 and TRBJ2-2; D unresolved. The CDR3 runs 17 residues. Germline assignment: CDR1 SGHDN and CDR2 FVKESK. Trimming left V 0 bases short and J 1 base short, with 12 bases between. The whole variable domain, remainder taken from reference TRBV14 and TRBJ2-2, is EAGVTQFPSHSVIEKGQTVTLRCDPISGHDNLYWYRRVMGKEIKFLLHFVKESKQDESGMPNNRFLAERTGGTYSTLKVQPAELEDSGVYFCASSQDRLMGNTGELFFGEGSRLTVL.